Listed below are T cell receptor beta chains from one sample, sequenced in a study of technical replicates of blood from a few donors. This table comes from immunoSEQ multiplex PCR, and its TCRdb copy is limited to in-frame clones, with some not included. The profile shows more than 65,000 clones, over 70% of them singletons. Sequencing was performed on PBMCs. These receptors came from a human donor in good health. Some clones in this sample may be carry-over from other donors' samples. Both conserved end residues are part of each CDR3. D genes are given only for firm matches. A row's size may be missing; if present it is once, few, many or a size class.

15	.	TRBV18	TRBJ1-5	.	TGTGCCAGCTCACCCGGACTGTCTAGCAATCAGCCCCAGCATTTT	CASSPGLSSNQPQHF
10	.	TRBV14	TRBJ1-1	.	TGTGCCAGCAGCCACGGTGAAGCTTTCTTT	CASSHGEAFF
14	TRBD1	TRBV7-9	TRBJ2-5	.	TGTGCCAGCAGCTCCACCGGGACAGTCGAGACCCAGTACTTC	CASSSTGTVETQYF
16	.	TRBV19	TRBJ1-2	.	TGTGCCAGTAGTCCGGGGGGCACCGAATCTAACTATGGCTACACCTTC	CASSPGGTESNYGYTF
16	.	TRBV7-2	TRBJ1-6	.	TGTGCCAGCAGCTTAGCTATCGACAGGTATAATTCACCCCTCCACTTT	CASSLAIDRYNSPLHF
13	TRBD1	TRBV29-1	TRBJ1-1	.	TGCAGCGGAAGACAGGGATCGGAAACTGAAGCTTTCTTT	CSGRQGSETEAFF
13	.	TRBV5-5	TRBJ2-1	.	TGTGCCAGCAGCACCCAGGCTTACAATGAGCAGTTCTTC	CASSTQAYNEQFF
15	.	TRBV19	TRBJ1-1	.	TGTGCCAGTAGTATAGATCTCCGGTGGTACACTGAAGCTTTCTTT	CASSIDLRWYTEAFF
14	TRBD1	TRBV13	TRBJ1-1	few	TGCGCCAGCAGCTTAGGGACAGGGGGTGCTGAAGCTTTCTTT	CASSLGTGGAEAFF
16	.	TRBV5-4	TRBJ1-2	.	TGTGCCAGCAGCTTCGGTGGAGGGGAACTTATCTATGGCTACACCTTC	CASSFGGGELIYGYTF
15	TRBD2	TRBV7-7	TRBJ2-2	.	TGTGCCAGCAGCTTAGGGCGGGAGGGGACCGGGGAGCTGTTTTTT	CASSLGREGTGELFF
14	TRBD1	TRBV5-1	TRBJ2-5	.	TGCGCCAGCAGGCCTGTTGCAGGGGGAGAGACCCAGTACTTC	CASRPVAGGETQYF
14	.	TRBV5-4	TRBJ1-2	.	TGTGCCAGCAGCTTGCCGGGACTCGACTATGGCTACACCTTC	CASSLPGLDYGYTF
17	TRBD2	TRBV29-1	TRBJ2-6	.	TGCAGCGTTTGGAACGGACTAGCATACAATCGGGCCAACGTCCTGACTTTC	CSVWNGLAYNRANVLTF
15	.	TRBV18	TRBJ1-2	once	TGTGCCAGCTCACCCGACAGGTCAGCTAACTATGGCTACACCTTC	CASSPDRSANYGYTF
16	.	TRBV27	TRBJ2-5	.	TGTGCCAGCAGTTTTTTAACCACCGGGAGAACAGAGACCCAGTACTTC	CASSFLTTGRTETQYF
16	.	TRBV4-3	TRBJ1-2	.	TGCGCCAGCAGCCAAGATTGGGGTACAGGGTCATATGGCTACACCTTC	CASSQDWGTGSYGYTF
14	.	TRBV18	TRBJ2-7	.	TGTGCCAGCCTACCGGAAGGGGGAGGGTACGAGCAGTACTTC	CASLPEGGGYEQYF
16	TRBD1	TRBV9	TRBJ2-1	.	TGTGCCAGCAGCGTAAGGGGACAGGGTTCTTACAATGAGCAGTTCTTC	CASSVRGQGSYNEQFF
14	TRBD2	TRBV5-5	TRBJ2-4	.	TGTGCCAGCAGCTCGCCTAGCGGGGGAAACATTCAGTACTTC	CASSSPSGGNIQYF
15	.	TRBV4-1	TRBJ1-2	.	TGCGCCAGCAGCCAAGCCCTCGGACAGAACTATGGCTACACCTTC	CASSQALGQNYGYTF
16	.	TRBV30	TRBJ1-1	.	TGTGCCTGGAGTCTTGGGTACACAGGGTTCGGCACTGAAGCTTTCTTT	CAWSLGYTGFGTEAFF
14	.	TRBV5-6	TRBJ1-1	.	TGTGCCAGCAGCTTGGGGCCTGGGAACACTGAAGCTTTCTTT	CASSLGPGNTEAFF
13	.	TRBV13	TRBJ2-1	.	TGTGCCAGCAGCCCCAGGGGACACAATGAGCAGTTCTTC	CASSPRGHNEQFF
10	.	TRBV20-1	TRBJ2-5	.	TGCAGTGCTGGGCTTGAGACCCAGTACTTC	CSAGLETQYF
16	TRBD1	TRBV18	TRBJ2-2	.	TGTGCCAGCTCACCCAGGACAGGGGGCAACACCGGGGAGCTGTTTTTT	CASSPRTGGNTGELFF
15	TRBD1	TRBV6-5	TRBJ2-2	.	TGTGCCAGCAGCCCCGGGACAGGGGGGGACGGGGAGCTGTTTTTT	CASSPGTGGDGELFF
14	TRBD1	TRBV11-3	TRBJ2-7	.	TGTGCCATGACCCCCGGGACAGACTCCTACGAGCAGTACTTC	CAMTPGTDSYEQYF
11	TRBD1	TRBV5-8	TRBJ1-2	.	TGTGCCAGCAGCGCCAGGGGGAGCTACACCTTC	CASSARGSYTF
13	TRBD2	TRBV10-3	TRBJ2-2	.	TGTGCCGGGGGGGTTCGGGACACCGGGGAGCTGTTTTTT	CAGGVRDTGELFF
14	TRBD1	TRBV6-5	TRBJ1-2	.	TGTGCCAGCAGTAGGGGACAGGGGATCTATGGCTACACCTTC	CASSRGQGIYGYTF
13	.	TRBV7-9	TRBJ1-4	.	TGTGCCAGCAGCTTCAGGGTTGGCGAAAAACTGTTTTTT	CASSFRVGEKLFF
17	TRBD2	TRBV5-1	TRBJ2-5	.	TGCGCCAGCAGTCCACGTAGCGGGGGGGTCGTCCAAGAGACCCAGTACTTC	CASSPRSGGVVQETQYF
14	TRBD1	TRBV27	TRBJ2-7	.	TGTGCCAGCAGTTTAGGGACAGGGAACTACGAGCAGTACTTC	CASSLGTGNYEQYF
19	TRBD1	TRBV2	TRBJ1-2	.	TGTGCCAGCAACTTACCGACCACTGACACTGACAGGGCATCCCTTGGCTACACCTTC	CASNLPTTDTDRASLGYTF
17	.	TRBV5-1	TRBJ2-5	.	TGCGCCAGCAGCTTGGCCTATGGAGCAGGGAACCAAGAGACCCAGTACTTC	CASSLAYGAGNQETQYF
15	TRBD1	TRBV2	TRBJ1-2	.	TGTGCCAGCAGTGTAGACAGGGGAGTAGACGATGGCTACACCTTC	CASSVDRGVDDGYTF
16	TRBD2	TRBV5-1	TRBJ2-5	.	TGCGCCAGCAGCCCAGGATCGGCTAGCGGGGAAGAGACCCAGTACTTC	CASSPGSASGEETQYF
17	TRBD2	TRBV7-2	TRBJ2-3	.	TGTGCCAGCAGCTTAGGGCGGGGGGCAACTAGCACAGATACGCAGTATTTT	CASSLGRGATSTDTQYF
12	TRBD1	TRBV19	TRBJ1-2	once	TGTGCCAGCAGCTGGACAGGGAATGGCTACACCTTC	CASSWTGNGYTF
15	TRBD1	TRBV7-3	TRBJ1-2	.	TGTGCCAGCAGCCCCGATGGGACAGGGGGCAGTGGCTACACCTTC	CASSPDGTGGSGYTF
15	TRBD2	TRBV18	TRBJ2-7	.	TGTGCCAGCTCCCCGACTAGCGGGGCCCCCTACGAGCAGTACTTC	CASSPTSGAPYEQYF
15	.	TRBV7-3	TRBJ2-5	.	TGTGCCAGCAGCCCCGGGGAGTCTGTCCAAGAGACCCAGTACTTC	CASSPGESVQETQYF
17	TRBD2	TRBV6-1	TRBJ2-1	.	TGTGCCAGCAGTGAAGTTTTTGCGGGAGGTGAGAACAATGAGCAGTTCTTC	CASSEVFAGGENNEQFF
18	TRBD2	TRBV5-1	TRBJ2-1	.	TGCGCCAGCAGCTTAGGACTAGCGGGAGTGTCTTCCTACAATGAGCAGTTCTTC	CASSLGLAGVSSYNEQFF
15	TRBD1	TRBV7-2	TRBJ1-3	.	TGTGCCAGCAGCTCCTACAGGGGATCCGGAAACACCATATATTTT	CASSSYRGSGNTIYF
16	TRBD1	TRBV6-5	TRBJ1-1	.	TGTGCCAGCAGTTACAAACCAGGACAGGGGAACACTGAAGCTTTCTTT	CASSYKPGQGNTEAFF
13	TRBD2	TRBV30	TRBJ2-3	.	TGTGCCTGGATGCCGGGCCGGGGACTAGCGCCTTCCTTT	CAWMPGRGLAPSF
15	TRBD2	TRBV10-3	TRBJ2-1	.	TGTGCCATCAGCCCCGGGGGGGGACCTTACAATGAGCAGTTCTTC	CAISPGGGPYNEQFF
16	.	TRBV4-3	TRBJ2-7	.	TGCGCCAGCAGCCAAGAAGGTCTGGCAGGGGAATACGAGCAGTACTTC	CASSQEGLAGEYEQYF
14	TRBD1	TRBV19	TRBJ1-1	once	TGTGCCAGTAGTAACCAGGGACAGGGGGCGAGAGCTTTCTTT	CASSNQGQGARAFF
15	TRBD2	TRBV6-5	TRBJ2-7	few	TGTGCCAGCAGTTACTCGGGCGGGAGTGGCTACGAGCAGTACTTC	CASSYSGGSGYEQYF
13	.	TRBV4-1	TRBJ2-5	.	TGCGCCAGCAGCCAAGACGCGGTGGGTACCCAGTACTTC	CASSQDAVGTQYF